The source of this TCR beta chain is a study of graft-versus-host responses after intestinal transplantation. This clone was observed a handful of times. Its antigen is not known. Trimming at V came to 4 bases and at J to 7 bases, leaving 3 bases not matched to a gene. Germline loops: CDR1 SGHDT, CDR2 YYEEEE. This CDR3 region has 15 residues. This table comes from immunoSEQ multiplex PCR, and its TCRdb copy is limited to in-frame clones, with some not included. The sample lists 85,000 to 90,000 clones, roughly 88% seen once, with around 0.11% in the top ten. Sequencing used unstimulated CD4+ T cells sorted from spleen or lymph node cells, obtained before intestinal transplant. The chain carries TRBV5-6 and TRBJ2-1; 15 positions agree with TRBD2. The receptor was derived from a human donor who received an intestinal transplant. For the CDR3, the DNA is TGTGCCAGCAGCATCGGGACTAGCGGGGGGAATGAGCAGTTCTTC. Its translation is CASSIGTSGGNEQFF.